This T cell receptor beta chain was obtained from a study of shared clonotypes between healthy human individuals. Healthy HIV-negative adults with no recent acute infections or vaccinations were recruited as donors. The CDR3 extends over 16 amino acids. The V gene's germline CDR1 is GTSNPN and CDR2 SVGIG (reference sequence). V was cut by 0 bases and J by 1 base, with 14 bases left in between. Assay runs were performed at deep level. TCRdb keeps only in-frame clones here, not all; method: immunoSEQ multiplex PCR. There are about 1.5 million clones in the sample; around 98% occur only once, and about 0.4% lies in the top ten.

The V gene is TRBV30, the J gene TRBJ2-3, with D perhaps TRBD1 (5 bases). Sequenced sample: naive CD4+ T cells sorted from blood. Subset defined: CD45RA+ positively selected. This TCR derives from a man aged 25 to 40 in good health. CDR3 sequence: CAWSVPGRVGTDTQYF. The CDR3 bases are TGTGCCTGGAGTGTACCCGGCAGGGTGGGCACAGATACGCAGTATTTT.